This T cell receptor beta chain appears in the sequencing data of a study of blood T cells in healthy people across ages. Overall study: Roughly one uniquely barcoded beta molecule per two T cells was captured.

The use of a sample-barcoded 5' primer and a J-beta primer mix characterized a second PCR of 7 to 11 cycles. TCRdb re-called the 5' RACE reads through MiXCR, storing one row per CDR3 protein. This sample carries fewer than 950,000 distinct CDR3 sequences, less than 70% of them seen once, and the ten largest clones take under 50%. CDR3 length: 13 amino acids. Germline lookup yields CDR1 ENHRY and CDR2 SYGVKD. V gave up 10 bases and J gave up 2 bases; unmatched junction bases: 8. Isolated per sample were at least 6 million PBMCs. This rearrangement joins TRBV10-3 to TRBJ2-7; TRBD1 aligns across 7 bases. Sequencing was performed on blood. The source is a man older than 75 in good health. CDR3 DNA sequence: TGTGCCACCTCCGGGACAGTAACCTACGAGCAGTACTTC. Translated, it gives CATSGTVTYEQYF.